This T cell receptor (beta chain) was obtained from a study of neoadjuvant nivolumab and ipilimumab in lung cancer. Points on this clone: The antigen remains unidentified.

Data came from immunoSEQ multiplex PCR; TCRdb stores just in-frame clones and leaves some out. Here the sample spans roughly 23,000 clones, approximately 82% being singletons. Germline CDR1 reads MGHRA; CDR2 reads YSYEKL. V lost 5 bases and J 5 bases, leaving 13 bases between the germline ends. There are 14 residues in the CDR3. Study-wide results and caveats: TCR clonality did not significantly correlate with pathologic tumor regression.

This chain uses TRBV4-1 with TRBJ2-1; TRBD1 might be the D (6 bases). The origin of this receptor is an adult with non-small cell lung cancer. Sample: peripheral blood, taken before neoadjuvant nivolumab, alone or with ipilimumab. The CDR3 DNA follows: TGCGCCAGCAGCAATCGTGACAGGAACAATGAGCAGTTCTTC. Amino acid sequence: CASSNRDRNNEQFF.